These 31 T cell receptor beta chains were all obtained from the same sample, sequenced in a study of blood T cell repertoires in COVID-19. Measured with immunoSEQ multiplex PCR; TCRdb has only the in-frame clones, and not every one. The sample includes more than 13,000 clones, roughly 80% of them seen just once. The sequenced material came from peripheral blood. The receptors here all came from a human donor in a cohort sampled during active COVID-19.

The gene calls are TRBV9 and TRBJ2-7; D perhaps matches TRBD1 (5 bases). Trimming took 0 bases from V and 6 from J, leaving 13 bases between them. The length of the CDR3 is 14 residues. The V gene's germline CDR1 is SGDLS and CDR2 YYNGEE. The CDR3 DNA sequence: TGTGCCAGCAGCGTAGGTCCAGGGAACGCCGAGCAGTACTTC. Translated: CASSVGPGNAEQYF.

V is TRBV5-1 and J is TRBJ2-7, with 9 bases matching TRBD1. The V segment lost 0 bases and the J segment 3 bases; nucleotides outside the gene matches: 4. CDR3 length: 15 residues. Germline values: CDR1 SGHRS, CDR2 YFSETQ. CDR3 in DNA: TGCGCCAGCAGCTTGGAGACAGGGGGGTACTACGAGCAGTACTTC. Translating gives CASSLETGGYYEQYF.

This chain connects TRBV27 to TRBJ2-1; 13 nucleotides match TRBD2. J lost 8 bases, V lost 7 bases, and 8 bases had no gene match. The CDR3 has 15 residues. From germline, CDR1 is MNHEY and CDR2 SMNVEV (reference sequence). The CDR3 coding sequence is TGTGCCAGCACTCGGCCGGGACTAGCGGGATATGAGCAGTTCTTC. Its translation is CASTRPGLAGYEQFF.

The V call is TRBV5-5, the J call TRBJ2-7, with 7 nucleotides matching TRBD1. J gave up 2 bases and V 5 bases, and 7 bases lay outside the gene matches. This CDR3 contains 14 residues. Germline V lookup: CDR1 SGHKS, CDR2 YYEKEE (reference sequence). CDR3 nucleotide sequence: TGTGCCAGCAGTTATCCGGGACAGCCCTACGAGCAGTACTTC. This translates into CASSYPGQPYEQYF.

Here the CDR3 reads CASSRSKGGVTEAFF. For the CDR3, the DNA is TGTGCCAGCAGCCGCTCAAAGGGAGGGGTTACTGAAGCTTTCTTT. This chain joins TRBV6-5 and TRBJ1-1; D is perhaps TRBD1 (5 bases). This CDR3 comprises 15 residues. V lost 6 bases and J lost 5, with 19 bases in between. Germline assignment: CDR1 MNHEY and CDR2 SVGAGI.

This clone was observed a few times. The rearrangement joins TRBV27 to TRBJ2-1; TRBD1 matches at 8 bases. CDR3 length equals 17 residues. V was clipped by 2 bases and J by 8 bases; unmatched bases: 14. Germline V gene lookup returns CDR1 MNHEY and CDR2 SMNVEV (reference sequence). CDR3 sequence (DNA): TGTGCCAGCAGTTTAACAGGGGGTAGTCTGATTTTCGATGAGCAGTTCTTC. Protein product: CASSLTGGSLIFDEQFF.

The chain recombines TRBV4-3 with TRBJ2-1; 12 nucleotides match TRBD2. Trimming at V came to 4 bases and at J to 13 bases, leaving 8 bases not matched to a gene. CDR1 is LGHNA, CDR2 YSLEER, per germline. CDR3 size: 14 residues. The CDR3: CASSLRLAGVEQFF. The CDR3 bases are TGCGCCAGCAGCCTCCGACTAGCGGGAGTGGAACAGTTCTTC.

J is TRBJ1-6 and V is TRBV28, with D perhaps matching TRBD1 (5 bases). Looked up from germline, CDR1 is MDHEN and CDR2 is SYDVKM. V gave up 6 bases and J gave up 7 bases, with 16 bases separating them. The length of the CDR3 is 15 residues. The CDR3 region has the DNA TGTGCCAGCAGCCGGGACTTTCGACGGAATTCACCCCTCCACTTT. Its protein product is CASSRDFRRNSPLHF.

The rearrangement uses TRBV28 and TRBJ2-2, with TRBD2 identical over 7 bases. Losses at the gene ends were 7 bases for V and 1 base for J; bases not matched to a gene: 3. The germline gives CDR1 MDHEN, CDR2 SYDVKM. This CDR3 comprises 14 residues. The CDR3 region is CASTASGNTGELFF. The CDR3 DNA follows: TGTGCCAGCACGGCTAGCGGGAACACCGGGGAGCTGTTTTTT.

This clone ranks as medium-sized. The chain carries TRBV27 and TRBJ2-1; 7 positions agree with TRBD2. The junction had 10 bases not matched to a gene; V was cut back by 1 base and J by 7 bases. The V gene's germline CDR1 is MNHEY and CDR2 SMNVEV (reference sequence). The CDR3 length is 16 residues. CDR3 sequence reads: CASSLLEGLAANEQFF. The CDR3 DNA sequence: TGTGCCAGCAGTTTATTGGAGGGGCTAGCGGCTAATGAGCAGTTCTTC.

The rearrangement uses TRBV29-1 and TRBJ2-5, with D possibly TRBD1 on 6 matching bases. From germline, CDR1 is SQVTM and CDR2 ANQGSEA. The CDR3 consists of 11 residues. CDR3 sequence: CSSGQQETQYF. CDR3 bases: TGCAGTTCCGGACAGCAAGAGACCCAGTACTTC. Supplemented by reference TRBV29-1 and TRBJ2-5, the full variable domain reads SAVISQKPSRDICQRGTSLTIQCQVDSQVTMMFWYRQQPGQSLTLIATANQGSEATYESGFVIDKFPISRPNLTFSTLTVSNMSPEDSSIYLCSSGQQETQYFGPGTRLLVL.

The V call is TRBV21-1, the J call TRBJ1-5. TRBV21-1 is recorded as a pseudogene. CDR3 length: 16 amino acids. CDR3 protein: CASIPKSWQPPGTQHF. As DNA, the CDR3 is TGTGCCAGCATCCCTAAGAGTTGGCAGCCACCCGGGACCCAGCATTTT.

CDR3 DNA: TGTGCCAGCAGACCCGGGGAGAACACCGGGGAGCTGTTTTTT. This sequence encodes CASRPGENTGELFF. The chain has TRBV28 and TRBJ2-2; possible D gene TRBD2, 5 bases. In germline, CDR1 is MDHEN, CDR2 SYDVKM. V shed 6 bases and J shed 1 base, with 9 bases lying between them. The CDR3 has 14 residues.

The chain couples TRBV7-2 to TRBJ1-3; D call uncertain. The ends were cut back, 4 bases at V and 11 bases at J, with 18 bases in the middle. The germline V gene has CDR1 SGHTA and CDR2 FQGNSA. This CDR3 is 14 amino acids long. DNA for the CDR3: TGTGCCAGCAGCTGGGAGTCCCGTAAATCCGCCATATATTTT. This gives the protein CASSWESRKSAIYF.

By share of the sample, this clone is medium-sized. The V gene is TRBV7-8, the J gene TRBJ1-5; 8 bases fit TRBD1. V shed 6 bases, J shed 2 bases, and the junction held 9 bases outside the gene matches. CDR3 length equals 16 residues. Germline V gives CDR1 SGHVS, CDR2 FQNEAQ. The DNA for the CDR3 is TGTGCCAGCAGTTTTCAGGGGGCGCTAGGCAATCAGCCCCAGCATTTT. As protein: CASSFQGALGNQPQHF.

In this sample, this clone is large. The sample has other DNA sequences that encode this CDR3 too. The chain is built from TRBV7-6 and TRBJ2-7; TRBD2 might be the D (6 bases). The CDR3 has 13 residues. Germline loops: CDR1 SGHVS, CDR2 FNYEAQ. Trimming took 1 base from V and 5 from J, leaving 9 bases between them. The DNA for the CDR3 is TGTGCCAGCAGCTTAGGGACGGGGGACGAGCAGTACTTC. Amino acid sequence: CASSLGTGDEQYF.

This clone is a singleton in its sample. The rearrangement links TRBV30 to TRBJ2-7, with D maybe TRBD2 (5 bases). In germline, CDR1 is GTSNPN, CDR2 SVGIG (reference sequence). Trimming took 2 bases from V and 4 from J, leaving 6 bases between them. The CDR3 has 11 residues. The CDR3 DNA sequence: TGTGCCTGGAGTCGGGGATACGAGCAGTACTTC. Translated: CAWSRGYEQYF. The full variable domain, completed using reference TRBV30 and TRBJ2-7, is SQTIHQWPATLVQPVGSPLSLECTVEGTSNPNLYWYRQAAGRGLQLLFYSVGIGQISSEVPQNLSASRPQDRQFILSSKKLLLSDSGFYLCAWSRGYEQYFGPGTRLTVT.

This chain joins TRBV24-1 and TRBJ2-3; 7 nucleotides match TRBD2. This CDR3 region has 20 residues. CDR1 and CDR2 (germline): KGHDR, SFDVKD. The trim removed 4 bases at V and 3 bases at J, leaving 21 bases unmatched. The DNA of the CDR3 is TGTGCCACCAGTGAGGGTTGGGGGGTCGGGGCGGGAGTTGGAACAGATACGCAGTATTTT. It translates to CATSEGWGVGAGVGTDTQYF.

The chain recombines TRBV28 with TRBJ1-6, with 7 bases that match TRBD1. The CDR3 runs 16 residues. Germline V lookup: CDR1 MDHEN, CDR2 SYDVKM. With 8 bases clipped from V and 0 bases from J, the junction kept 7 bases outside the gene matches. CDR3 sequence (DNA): TGTGCCAGCCAGGGGGGCGGGGACTCCTATAATTCACCCCTCCACTTT. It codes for CASQGGGDSYNSPLHF.

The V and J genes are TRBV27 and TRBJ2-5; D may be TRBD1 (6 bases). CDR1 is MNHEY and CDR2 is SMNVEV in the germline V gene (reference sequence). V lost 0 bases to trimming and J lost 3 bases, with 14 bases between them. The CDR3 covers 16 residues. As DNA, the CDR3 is TGTGCCAGCAGTTTATCAGGGCAGGGGCGGAAAGAGACCCAGTACTTC. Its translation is CASSLSGQGRKETQYF.

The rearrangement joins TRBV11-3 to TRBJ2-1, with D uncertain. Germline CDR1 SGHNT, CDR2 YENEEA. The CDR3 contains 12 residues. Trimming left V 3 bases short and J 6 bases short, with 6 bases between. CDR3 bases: TGTGCCAGCAGCTTCCCTAGCAATGAGCAGTTCTTC. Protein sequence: CASSFPSNEQFF.

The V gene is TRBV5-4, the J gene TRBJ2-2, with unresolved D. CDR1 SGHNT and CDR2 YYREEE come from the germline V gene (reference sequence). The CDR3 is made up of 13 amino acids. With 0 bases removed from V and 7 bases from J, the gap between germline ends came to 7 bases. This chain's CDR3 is CASSLAGGGELFF. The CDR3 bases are TGTGCCAGCAGCTTGGCTGGCGGCGGGGAGCTGTTTTTT.

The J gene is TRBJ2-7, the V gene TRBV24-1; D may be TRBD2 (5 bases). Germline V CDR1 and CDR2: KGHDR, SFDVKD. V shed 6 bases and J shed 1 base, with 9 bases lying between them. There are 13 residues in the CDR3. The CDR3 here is CATSPSGSYEQYF. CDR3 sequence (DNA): TGTGCCACCAGTCCAAGCGGTTCCTACGAGCAGTACTTC.

The CDR3 reads CASSPPWRDSNQPQHF. The CDR3 DNA reads TGTGCCAGCTCACCCCCGTGGAGGGATAGCAATCAGCCCCAGCATTTT. The V and J genes are TRBV18 and TRBJ1-5, with D uncertain. The CDR3 consists of 16 residues. Germline V gene lookup returns CDR1 KGHSH and CDR2 LQKENI. V was cut by 3 bases and J by 0 bases, with 12 bases left in between.

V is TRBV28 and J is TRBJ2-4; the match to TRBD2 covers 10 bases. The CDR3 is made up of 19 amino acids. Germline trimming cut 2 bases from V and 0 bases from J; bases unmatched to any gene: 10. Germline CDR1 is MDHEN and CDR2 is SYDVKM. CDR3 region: CASSLAGLALAAAKNIQYF. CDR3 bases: TGTGCCAGCAGTTTAGCGGGACTAGCGCTAGCCGCAGCCAAAAACATTCAGTACTTC. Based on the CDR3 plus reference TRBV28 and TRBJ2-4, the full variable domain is DVKVTQSSRYLVKRTGEKVFLECVQDMDHENMFWYRQDPGLGLRLIYFSYDVKMKEKGDIPEGYSVSREKKERFSLILESASTNQTSMYLCASSLAGLALAAAKNIQYFGAGTRLSVL.

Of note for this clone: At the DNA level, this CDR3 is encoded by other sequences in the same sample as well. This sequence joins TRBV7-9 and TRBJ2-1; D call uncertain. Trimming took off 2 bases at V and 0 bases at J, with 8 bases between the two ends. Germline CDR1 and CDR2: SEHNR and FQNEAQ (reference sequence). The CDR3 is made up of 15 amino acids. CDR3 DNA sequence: TGTGCCAGCAGCTTAAGATCCAGCTCCTACAATGAGCAGTTCTTC. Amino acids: CASSLRSSSYNEQFF.

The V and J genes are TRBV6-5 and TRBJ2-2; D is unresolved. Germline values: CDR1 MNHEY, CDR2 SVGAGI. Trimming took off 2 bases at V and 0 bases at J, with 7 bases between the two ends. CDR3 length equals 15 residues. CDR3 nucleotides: TGTGCCAGCAGTTACGGGCTTTCGAACACCGGGGAGCTGTTTTTT. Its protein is CASSYGLSNTGELFF.

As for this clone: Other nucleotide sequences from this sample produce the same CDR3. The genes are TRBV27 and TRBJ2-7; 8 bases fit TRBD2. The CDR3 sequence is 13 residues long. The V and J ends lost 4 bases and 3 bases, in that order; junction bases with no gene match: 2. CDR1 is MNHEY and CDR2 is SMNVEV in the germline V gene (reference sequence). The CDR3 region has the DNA TGTGCCAGCAGTTCAGGGACTAGCTACGAGCAGTACTTC. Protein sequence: CASSSGTSYEQYF.

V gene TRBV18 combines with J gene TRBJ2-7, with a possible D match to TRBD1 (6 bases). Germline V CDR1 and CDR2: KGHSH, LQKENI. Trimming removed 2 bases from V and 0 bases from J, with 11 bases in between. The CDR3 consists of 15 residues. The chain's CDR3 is CASSPEGGSSYEQYF. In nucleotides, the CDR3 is TGTGCCAGCTCACCAGAAGGGGGTAGCTCCTACGAGCAGTACTTC.

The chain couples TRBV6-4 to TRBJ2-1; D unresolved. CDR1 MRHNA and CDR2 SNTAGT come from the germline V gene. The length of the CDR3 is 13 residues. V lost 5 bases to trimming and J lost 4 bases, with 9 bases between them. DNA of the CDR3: TGTGCCAGCAGTCACCGCGCGTACAATGAGCAGTTCTTC. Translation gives CASSHRAYNEQFF.

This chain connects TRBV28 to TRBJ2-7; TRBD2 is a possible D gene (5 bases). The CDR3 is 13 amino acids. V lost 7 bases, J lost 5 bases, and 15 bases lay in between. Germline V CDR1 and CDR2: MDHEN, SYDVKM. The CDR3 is CASIGSSGHEQYF. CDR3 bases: TGTGCCAGCATCGGCTCCAGCGGCCACGAGCAGTACTTC.